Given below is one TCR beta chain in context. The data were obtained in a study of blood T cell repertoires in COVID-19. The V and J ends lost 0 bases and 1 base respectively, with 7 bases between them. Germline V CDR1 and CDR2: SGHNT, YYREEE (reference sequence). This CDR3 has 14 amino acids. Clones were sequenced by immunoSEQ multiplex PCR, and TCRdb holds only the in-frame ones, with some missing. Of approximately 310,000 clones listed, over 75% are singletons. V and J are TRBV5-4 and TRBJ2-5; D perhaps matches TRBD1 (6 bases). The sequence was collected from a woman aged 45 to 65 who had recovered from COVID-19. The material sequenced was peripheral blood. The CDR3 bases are TGTGCCAGCAGCTTGGACAGGGCCCAAGAGACCCAGTACTTC. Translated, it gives CASSLDRAQETQYF. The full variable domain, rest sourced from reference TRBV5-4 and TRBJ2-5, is ETGVTQSPTHLIKTRGQQVTLRCSSQSGHNTVSWYQQALGQGPQFIFQYYREEENGRGNFPPRFSGLQFPNYSSELNVNALELDDSALYLCASSLDRAQETQYFGPGTRLLVL.